This T cell receptor beta chain stems from a study of blood T cell repertoires in COVID-19. Here immunoSEQ multiplex PCR was the method, and the copy in TCRdb shows in-frame clones only, minus some. The repertoire consists of 100,000 to 150,000 clones, with roughly 72% occurring once and the leading ten covering 6%. CDR1 and CDR2 (germline): SGHKS, YYEKEE (reference sequence). The V and J ends lost 9 bases and 5 bases respectively, with 18 bases between them. The length of the CDR3 is 14 residues. The sample taken for sequencing was peripheral blood. J is TRBJ2-1 and V is TRBV5-5, with D possibly TRBD2 on 7 matching bases. The TCR originated in a man older than 75 with COVID-19, enrolled during active disease. This CDR3 reads CAIQRDINNNEQFF. Here the CDR3 DNA reads TGTGCCATTCAGCGGGACATCAACAACAATGAGCAGTTCTTC.